The 28 T cell receptor beta chains below were found in one sample sequenced in a study of identical twins. TCRdb passed the 5' RACE reads through MiXCR, listing each CDR3 protein once. The data show 200,000 to 250,000 distinct CDR3 sequences, roughly 7.5% seen once. The same sample was also used in a study of yellow fever vaccine responses in identical twins.

Sequencing was performed on CD8+ T cells sorted from blood. The receptors stem from a woman aged 18-29 years in good health.

This clonotype was seen only a few times. The chain recombines TRBV29-1 with TRBJ2-1, with no clear D. CDR3 length equals 16 residues. The V end was cut by 0 bases, the J end by 8 bases, with 20 bases between. CDR1 and CDR2 (germline): SQVTM, ANQGSEA. DNA for the CDR3: TGCAGCGTTGAAGATCCGGCAGGAAACCCTAACGATGAGCAGTTCTTC. Residues: CSVEDPAGNPNDEQFF.

The chain is built from TRBV15 and TRBJ2-1; D possibly uses TRBD1 or TRBD2 (5 bases each). CDR1 LNHNV and CDR2 YYDKDF come from the germline V gene (reference sequence). Trimming took 5 bases from V and 4 from J, leaving 18 bases between them. The CDR3 is 16 residues long. The CDR3 sequence: CATSRDRNRGYNEQFF. DNA for the CDR3: TGTGCCACCAGCCGGGACCGGAACCGAGGGTACAATGAGCAGTTCTTC. The full variable domain, in which reference TRBV15 and TRBJ2-1 provide the parts outside the CDR3, is DAMVIQNPRYQVTQFGKPVTLSCSQTLNHNVMYWYQQKSSQAPKLLFHYYDKDFNNEADTPDNFQSRRPNTSFCFLDIRSPGLGDTAMYLCATSRDRNRGYNEQFFGPGTRLTVL.

This clonotype was found a few times. The V and J genes are TRBV5-1 and TRBJ2-5; perhaps D is TRBD1 or TRBD2 (6 bases each). The CDR3 has 14 amino acids. Germline V gives CDR1 SGHRS, CDR2 YFSETQ. Trimming removed 1 base at V and 5 bases at J, with 12 bases between. This chain's CDR3 is CASSLWGAGETQYF. DNA for the CDR3: TGCGCCAGCAGCTTGTGGGGGGCCGGGGAGACCCAGTACTTC.

Many counts were recorded for this clonotype. V and J are TRBV11-2 and TRBJ2-2; 8 bases map to TRBD2. Germline V CDR1 and CDR2: SGHAT, FQNNGV. The J segment lost 1 base and the V segment lost 5 bases, leaving 0 bases of the junction unmatched. The CDR3 loop spans 14 amino acids. This chain's CDR3 is CASSLAGNTGELFF. CDR3 coding DNA: TGTGCCAGCAGCCTAGCGGGGAACACCGGGGAGCTGTTTTTT. The variable domain in full, completed from reference TRBV11-2 and TRBJ2-2, reads EAGVAQSPRYKIIEKRQSVAFWCNPISGHATLYWYQQILGQGPKLLIQFQNNGVVDDSQLPKDRFSAERLKGVDSTLKIQPAKLEDSAVYLCASSLAGNTGELFFGEGSRLTVL.

This clonotype has a count of ten or more. The rearrangement links TRBV6-1 to TRBJ2-7; 7 bases line up with TRBD1. V was clipped by 5 bases and J by 7 bases; unmatched bases: 8. The CDR3 is 13 residues long. The V gene's germline CDR1 is MNHNS and CDR2 SASEGT. The CDR3 DNA reads as TGTGCCAGCAGTCAGGGACAGACCAGAGAGCAGTACGTC. Translation gives CASSQGQTREQYV.

This clonotype was counted between two and nine times. The V call is TRBV28, the J call TRBJ2-6, with D hard to call. The germline CDR1 and CDR2 sequences are MDHEN and SYDVKM. The CDR3 extends over 16 amino acids. V was trimmed by 4 bases and J by 1 base, leaving 11 bases between them. The CDR3 spells CASSSEHLSGANVLTF. The CDR3 nucleotides read TGTGCCAGCAGTTCGGAACACCTGTCTGGGGCCAACGTCCTGACTTTC.

The V call is TRBV2, the J call TRBJ1-1, with TRBD1 as a possible D gene (5 bases). Germline V gene data show CDR1 as SNHLY and CDR2 as FYNNEI. The CDR3 sequence is 11 residues long. In DNA form, the CDR3 reads TGTGCGGCGGGGGTGAACACTGAAGCTTTCTTT. It codes for CAAGVNTEAFF.

The rearrangement links TRBV28 to TRBJ2-7; D is uncertain. Trimming removed 2 bases at V and 6 bases at J, with 11 bases between. Germline V CDR1 and CDR2: MDHEN, SYDVKM. The CDR3 runs to 13 residues. The CDR3: CASSLTVGREQYV. CDR3 DNA sequence: TGTGCCAGCAGTTTAACGGTTGGGCGCGAGCAGTACGTC.

This chain links TRBV12-3 or TRBV12-4 with TRBJ1-4; D perhaps matches TRBD1 (5 bases). Trimming removed 0 bases from V and 8 bases from J, with 13 bases in between. The CDR3 has 15 amino acids. CDR3 DNA: TGTGCCAGCAGTTTAGCGCTAGGGGACCGAGAAAAACTGTTTTTT. It encodes CASSLALGDREKLFF.

The V and J genes are TRBV2 and TRBJ2-7; a weak D match, TRBD2 (5 bases). Germline lookup yields CDR1 SNHLY and CDR2 FYNNEI. Between the trimmed V and J ends, which lost 2 bases and 5 bases, there was a span of 13 bases. The CDR3 is 14 amino acids. The DNA of the CDR3 is TGTGCCAGCAGTGAAACGGGAACCGGGAACGAGCAGTACGTC. It encodes CASSETGTGNEQYV.

The chain combines TRBV12-3 or TRBV12-4 with TRBJ2-5, with 9 positions matching TRBD1. V shed 3 bases, J shed 6 bases, and the junction held 8 bases outside the gene matches. The CDR3 has 15 residues. The CDR3 nucleotides are TGTGCCAGCAGTTTCCCGGGACAGGGTGATCAGACCCAGTACTTC. Its protein product is CASSFPGQGDQTQYF.

This clonotype came up a few times. The chain combines TRBV29-1 with TRBJ1-4, with D possibly matching TRBD1 (6 bases). Trimming took 4 bases from V and 5 from J, leaving 14 bases between them. The CDR3 runs to 14 residues. Per germline, CDR1 SQVTM and CDR2 ANQGSEA. The DNA of the CDR3 is TGCAGCGTTGTGTCCCGGCAGGGGAATGAAAAACTGTTTTTT. It codes for CSVVSRQGNEKLFF.

The gene calls are TRBV7-9 and TRBJ2-1; the match to TRBD2 covers 11 bases. V was clipped by 4 bases and J by 8 bases; unmatched bases: 10. CDR3 length: 16 amino acids. CDR1 is SEHNR, CDR2 FQNEAQ, per germline (reference sequence). CDR3 in DNA: TGTGCCAGCAGCTATAATAGCGGGAGGGCCCTCGATGAGCAGTTCTTC. It specifies CASSYNSGRALDEQFF.

The rearrangement links TRBV29-1 to TRBJ2-7; TRBD1 is a possible D gene (6 bases). Germline CDR1 reads SQVTM; CDR2 reads ANQGSEA. The germline V and J ends were trimmed by 5 bases and 0 bases, with 14 bases remaining between them. CDR3 length: 14 residues. The CDR3 protein is CSVTTGEGSYEQYV. The CDR3 nucleotides are TGCAGCGTTACGACAGGTGAGGGCTCCTACGAGCAGTACGTC.

The chain couples TRBV7-2 to TRBJ1-5; 10 bases are a match to TRBD1. Trimming cost V 1 base and J 3 bases; bases outside gene matches: 3. Looked up from germline, CDR1 is SGHTA and CDR2 is FQGNSA. The CDR3 extends over 16 amino acids. The CDR3 here is CASSLGGQGNNQPQHF. CDR3 nucleotide sequence: TGTGCCAGCAGCTTAGGGGGACAGGGGAACAATCAGCCCCAGCATTTT.

V is TRBV20-1 and J is TRBJ2-3; TRBD2 aligns across 8 bases. The J segment lost 7 bases and the V segment lost 5 bases, leaving 8 bases of the junction unmatched. Per the germline V gene, CDR1 is DFQATT and CDR2 is SNEGSKA (reference sequence). This CDR3 spans 13 amino acids. The CDR3, as DNA: TGCAGTGCTTCTGGGACTAGTTCCTATACGCAGTATTTT. It codes for CSASGTSSYTQYF.

This clonotype was observed many times. CDR3 in amino acids: CASSLWRDRVNTGELFF. CDR3 coding DNA: TGTGCCAGCAGCTTATGGCGGGACAGGGTTAACACCGGGGAGCTGTTTTTT. The chain carries TRBV7-8 and TRBJ2-2; 9 bases match TRBD1. After removal of 2 bases from V and 2 bases from J, the junction contained 6 bases not matched to a gene. Germline V gene lookup returns CDR1 SGHVS and CDR2 FQNEAQ. CDR3 length: 17 amino acids.

The V call is TRBV2, the J call TRBJ2-7, with 11 nucleotides matching TRBD2. The CDR3 spans 15 residues. The junction had 4 bases not matched to a gene; V was cut back by 2 bases and J by 4 bases. Germline loops: CDR1 SNHLY, CDR2 FYNNEI. CDR3 residues: CASSETSGSSYEQYF. The DNA for the CDR3 is TGTGCCAGCAGTGAAACTAGCGGGAGTTCTTACGAGCAGTACTTC.

This clonotype was observed at least ten times. The chain has TRBV4-1 and TRBJ1-6, with D unclear. The V gene's germline CDR1 is MGHRA and CDR2 YSYEKL. The CDR3 contains 16 residues. V was clipped by 0 bases and J by 11 bases, with 17 bases between them. In DNA, the CDR3 is TGCGCCAGCAGCCAAGAGGACGGTAGTTACGGGGCACCCCTCCACTTT. This codes for CASSQEDGSYGAPLHF.

V and J are TRBV5-5 and TRBJ2-1, with 10 positions matching TRBD1. Germline lookup yields CDR1 SGHKS and CDR2 YYEKEE (reference sequence). The V and J ends lost 4 bases and 8 bases, in that order; junction bases with no gene match: 9. This CDR3 is built from 15 residues. The CDR3 DNA reads TGTGCCAGCAGCCCGGGACAGGGGTACAGCGATGAGCAGTTCTTC. Its translation: CASSPGQGYSDEQFF.

This clonotype was counted many times. V gene TRBV12-3 or TRBV12-4 combines with J gene TRBJ2-7, with D unresolved. Trimming removed 1 base from V and 6 bases from J, with 13 bases in between. This CDR3 comprises 14 residues. The CDR3 reads CASSLDPLGSEQYF. CDR3 coding DNA: TGTGCCAGCAGTTTAGACCCTCTTGGGTCCGAGCAGTACTTC.

This chain uses TRBV14 with TRBJ2-5, with 8 bases identical to TRBD2. The CDR3 runs 19 residues. Per the germline V gene, CDR1 is SGHDN and CDR2 is FVKESK. The trim removed 0 bases at V and 1 base at J, leaving 13 bases unmatched. CDR3 nucleotide sequence: TGTGCCAGCAGCCAAGAATCCGGGGGGGCCTCTCTCGTCCAAGAGACCCAGTACTTC. Its translation is CASSQESGGASLVQETQYF.

The genes are TRBV3-1 and TRBJ1-1; 8 nucleotides align to TRBD1. The CDR3 loop spans 14 amino acids. Germline CDR1 reads LGHDT; CDR2 reads YNNKEL (reference sequence). J gave up 5 bases and V 7 bases, and 9 bases lay outside the gene matches. CDR3 nucleotides: TGTGCCAGCACCCCACCGGACAGGGCGACTGAAGCTTTCTTT. Its protein product is CASTPPDRATEAFF.

This chain connects TRBV7-9 to TRBJ2-2, with TRBD2 matching over 10 bases. Germline assignment: CDR1 SEHNR and CDR2 FQNEAQ (reference sequence). The V and J ends lost 10 bases and 4 bases, in that order; junction bases with no gene match: 12. The CDR3 sequence is 16 residues long. CDR3 sequence: CATQPKAGGRTGELFF. As DNA, the CDR3 is TGTGCCACCCAACCCAAAGCGGGAGGGCGCACCGGGGAGCTGTTTTTT.

This clonotype was seen only a few times. This chain links TRBV29-1 with TRBJ2-3; D gene ambiguous. This CDR3 comprises 9 residues. With 6 bases removed from V and 10 bases from J, the gap between germline ends came to 8 bases. Germline V CDR1 and CDR2: SQVTM, ANQGSEA. CDR3 sequence (DNA): TGCAGCGTCCCAGTTCCGCAGTATTTT. Amino acid sequence: CSVPVPQYF.

This clonotype was picked up a small number of times. The V call is TRBV10-2, the J call TRBJ1-3, with 9 bases that match TRBD1. Germline values: CDR1 WSHSY, CDR2 SAAADI. After removal of 7 bases from V and 3 bases from J, the junction contained 7 bases not matched to a gene. The CDR3 contains 15 residues. CDR3 residues: CASTGTGGFGNTIYF. The CDR3 DNA sequence: TGCGCCAGCACTGGCACAGGGGGCTTTGGAAACACCATATATTTT.

This clonotype was observed a handful of times. The chain combines TRBV7-9 with TRBJ2-1, with 11 bases that match TRBD2. Per the germline V gene, CDR1 is SEHNR and CDR2 is FQNEAQ (reference sequence). V was clipped by 5 bases and J by 3 bases; unmatched bases: 3. The CDR3 extends over 15 amino acids. CDR3 region: CASSGTSGFYNEQFF. CDR3 in DNA: TGTGCCAGCAGCGGGACTAGCGGATTCTACAATGAGCAGTTCTTC.

This clonotype appeared many times. The genes are TRBV20-1 and TRBJ2-1; 11 bases map to TRBD1. This CDR3 is 15 amino acids long. Germline V gives CDR1 DFQATT, CDR2 SNEGSKA (reference sequence). Trimming took 0 bases from V and 7 from J; bases not matched to a gene: 5. This chain's CDR3 is CSARDWTGGNNEQFF. The CDR3 region has the DNA TGCAGTGCTAGAGATTGGACAGGGGGCAATAATGAGCAGTTCTTC.